The clone carrying this TCR beta chain was recorded many times. These data originate in a study of blood T cell repertoires in COVID-19. Data came from immunoSEQ multiplex PCR; TCRdb stores just in-frame clones and leaves some out. The sample holds roughly 150,000 clones; 78% are singletons and the top ten take approximately 15%. This TCR came from a woman over 75 with acute or convalescent COVID-19. Sequenced sample: peripheral blood.

CDR3 nucleotide sequence: TGTGCCAGCAGTTACCAGAACAATGAGCAGTTCTTC. Translated, it gives CASSYQNNEQFF. The genes are TRBV6-5 and TRBJ2-1; D gene unclear. CDR1 MNHEY and CDR2 SVGAGI come from the germline V gene. Trimming left V 2 bases short and J 5 bases short, with 4 bases between. This CDR3 comprises 12 residues.